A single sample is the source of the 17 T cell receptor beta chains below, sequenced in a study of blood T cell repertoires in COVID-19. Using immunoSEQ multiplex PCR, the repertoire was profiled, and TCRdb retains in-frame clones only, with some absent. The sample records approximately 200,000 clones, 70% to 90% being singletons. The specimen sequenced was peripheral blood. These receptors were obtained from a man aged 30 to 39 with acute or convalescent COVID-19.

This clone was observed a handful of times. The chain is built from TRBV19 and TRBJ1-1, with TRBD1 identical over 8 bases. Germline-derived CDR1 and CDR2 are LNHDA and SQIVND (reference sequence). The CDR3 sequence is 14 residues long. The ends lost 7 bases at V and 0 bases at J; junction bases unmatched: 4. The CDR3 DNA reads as TGTGCCAGTACCTGGGGACAGGTGAACACTGAAGCTTTCTTT. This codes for CASTWGQVNTEAFF.

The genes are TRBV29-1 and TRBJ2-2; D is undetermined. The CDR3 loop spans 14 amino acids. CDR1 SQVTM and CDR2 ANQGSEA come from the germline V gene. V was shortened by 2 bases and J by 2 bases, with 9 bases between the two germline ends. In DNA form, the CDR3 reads TGCAGCGTTGAACAAGCTGTCAACACCGGGGAGCTGTTTTTT. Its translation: CSVEQAVNTGELFF.

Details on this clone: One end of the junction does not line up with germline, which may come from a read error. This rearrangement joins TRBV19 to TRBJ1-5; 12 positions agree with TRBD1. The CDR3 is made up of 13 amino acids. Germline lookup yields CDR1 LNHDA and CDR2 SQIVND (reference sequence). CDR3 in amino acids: CASSIGDRGRRYF. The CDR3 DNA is TGTGCCAGTAGTATAGGGGACAGGGGGCGACGGTATTTT. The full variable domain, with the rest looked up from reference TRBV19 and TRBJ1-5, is DGGITQSPKYLFRKEGQNVTLSCEQNLNHDAMYWYRQDPGQGLRLIYYSQIVNDFQKGDIAEGYSVSREKKESFPLTVTSAQKNPTAFYLCASSIGDRGRRYFGDGTRLSIL.

The CDR3 DNA sequence: TGTGCCAGCAGTTACCTAGACTACACCACGCAGTATTTT. Encoded protein: CASSYLDYTTQYF. J is TRBJ2-3 and V is TRBV6-2 or TRBV6-3; a weak D match, TRBD2 (5 bases). Trimming removed 2 bases at V and 9 bases at J, with 12 bases between. The CDR3 covers 13 residues. CDR1 and CDR2 from the germline V gene are MNHEY and SVGEGT.

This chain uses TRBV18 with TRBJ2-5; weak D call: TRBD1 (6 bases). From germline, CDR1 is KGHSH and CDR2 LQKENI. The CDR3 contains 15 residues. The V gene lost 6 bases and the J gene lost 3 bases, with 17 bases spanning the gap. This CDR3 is CASSPTGTPEETQYF. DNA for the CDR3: TGTGCCAGCTCGCCAACCGGGACACCCGAAGAGACCCAGTACTTC.

The CDR3 protein is CASSQFELAGITDTQYF. The CDR3 DNA is TGTGCCAGCAGCCAATTTGAGCTAGCGGGGATCACAGATACGCAGTATTTT. The rearrangement links TRBV3-1 (or the pseudogene TRBV3-2) to TRBJ2-3; 9 nucleotides line up with TRBD2. The CDR3 consists of 17 residues. CDR1 is LGHDT and CDR2 is YNNKEL in the germline V gene (reference sequence). Trimming took 2 bases from V and 2 from J; bases not matched to a gene: 8.

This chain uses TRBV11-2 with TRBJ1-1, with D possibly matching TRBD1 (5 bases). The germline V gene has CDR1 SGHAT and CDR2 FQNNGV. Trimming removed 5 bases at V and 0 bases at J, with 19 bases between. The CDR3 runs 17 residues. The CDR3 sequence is CASSPPGGSGLNTEAFF. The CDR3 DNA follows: TGTGCCAGCAGCCCTCCCGGGGGTTCAGGGCTGAACACTGAAGCTTTCTTT.

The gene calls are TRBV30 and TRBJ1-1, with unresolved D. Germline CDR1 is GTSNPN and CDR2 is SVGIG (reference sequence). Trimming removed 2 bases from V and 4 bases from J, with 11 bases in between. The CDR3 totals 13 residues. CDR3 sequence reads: CAWSLQEGTEAFF. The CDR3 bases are TGTGCCTGGAGTCTGCAGGAGGGCACTGAAGCTTTCTTT.

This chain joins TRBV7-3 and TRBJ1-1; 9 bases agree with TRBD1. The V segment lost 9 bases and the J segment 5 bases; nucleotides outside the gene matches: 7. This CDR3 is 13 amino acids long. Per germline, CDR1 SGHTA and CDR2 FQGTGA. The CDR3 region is CASRDRVGTEAFF. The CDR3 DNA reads TGTGCCAGTAGGGACAGGGTGGGTACTGAAGCTTTCTTT. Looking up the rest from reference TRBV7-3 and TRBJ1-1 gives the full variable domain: GAGVSQTPSNKVTEKGKYVELRCDPISGHTALYWYRQSLGQGPEFLIYFQGTGAADDSGLPNDRFFAVRPEGSVSTLKIQRTERGDSAVYLCASRDRVGTEAFFGQGTRLTVV.

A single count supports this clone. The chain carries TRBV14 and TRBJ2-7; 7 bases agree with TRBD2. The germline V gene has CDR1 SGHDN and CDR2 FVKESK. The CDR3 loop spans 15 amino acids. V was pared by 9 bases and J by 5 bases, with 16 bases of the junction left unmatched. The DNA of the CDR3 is TGTGCCAGTTCGGCCGGGGGGTTATTTAGGAACGAGCAGTACTTC. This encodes CASSAGGLFRNEQYF.

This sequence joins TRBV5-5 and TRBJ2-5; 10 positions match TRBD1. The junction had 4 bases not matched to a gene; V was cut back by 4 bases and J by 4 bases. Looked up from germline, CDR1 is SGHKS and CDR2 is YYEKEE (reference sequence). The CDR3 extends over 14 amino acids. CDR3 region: CASSPGTGAETQYF. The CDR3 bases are TGTGCCAGCAGCCCTGGGACAGGGGCAGAGACCCAGTACTTC.

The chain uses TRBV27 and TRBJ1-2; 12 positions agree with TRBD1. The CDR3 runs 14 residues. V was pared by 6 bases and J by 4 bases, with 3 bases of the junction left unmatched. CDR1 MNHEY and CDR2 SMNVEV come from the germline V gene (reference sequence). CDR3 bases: TGTGCCAGCAGGAGGGGACAGGGGGCCTATGGCTACACCTTC. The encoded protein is CASRRGQGAYGYTF.

CDR3 DNA: TGTGCCAGCACCTTCCCCGGGACAGTTCCCCACGAGCAGTACTTC. Its protein product is CASTFPGTVPHEQYF. This chain links TRBV28 with TRBJ2-7; 7 nucleotides match TRBD1. V gave up 7 bases and J gave up 5 bases; unmatched junction bases: 14. CDR3 length equals 15 residues. Germline loops: CDR1 MDHEN, CDR2 SYDVKM.

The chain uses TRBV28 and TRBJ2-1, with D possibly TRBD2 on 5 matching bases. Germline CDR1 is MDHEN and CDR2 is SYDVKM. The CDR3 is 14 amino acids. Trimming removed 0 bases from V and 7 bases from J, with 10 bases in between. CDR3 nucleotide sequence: TGTGCCAGCAGTTTATGGCCTAGCCAAAATGAGCAGTTCTTC. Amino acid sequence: CASSLWPSQNEQFF. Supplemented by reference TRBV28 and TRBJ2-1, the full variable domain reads DVKVTQSSRYLVKRTGEKVFLECVQDMDHENMFWYRQDPGLGLRLIYFSYDVKMKEKGDIPEGYSVSREKKERFSLILESASTNQTSMYLCASSLWPSQNEQFFGPGTRLTVL.

The CDR3 nucleotides read TGTGCCAGCAGCGTAGATCTAGCGGGGGGGCGGAATGAGCAGTTCTTC. Amino acid sequence: CASSVDLAGGRNEQFF. The V and J genes are TRBV9 and TRBJ2-1; 12 positions agree with TRBD2. V lost 0 bases, J lost 7 bases, and 5 bases stayed unmatched. Looked up from germline, CDR1 is SGDLS and CDR2 is YYNGEE. The CDR3 totals 16 residues.

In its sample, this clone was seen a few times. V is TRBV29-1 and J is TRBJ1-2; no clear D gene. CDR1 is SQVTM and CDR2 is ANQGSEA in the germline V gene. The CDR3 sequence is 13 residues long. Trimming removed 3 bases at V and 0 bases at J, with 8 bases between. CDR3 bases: TGCAGCGTTGACGCGGATACTAACTATGGCTACACCTTC. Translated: CSVDADTNYGYTF.

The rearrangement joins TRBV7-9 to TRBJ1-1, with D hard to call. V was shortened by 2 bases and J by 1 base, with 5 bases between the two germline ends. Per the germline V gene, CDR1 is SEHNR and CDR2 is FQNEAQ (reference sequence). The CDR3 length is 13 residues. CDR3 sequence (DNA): TGTGCCAGCAGCTTAATACAGAACACTGAAGCTTTCTTT. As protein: CASSLIQNTEAFF.